This T cell receptor (beta chain) was profiled in a study of radiation and T cells in renal cell carcinoma. Germline CDR1 and CDR2: LNHNV and YYDKDF (reference sequence). J lost 0 bases, V lost 8 bases, and 4 bases had no gene match. The CDR3 is 13 residues long. Documented time point: baseline pretreatment blood. Sample treatment: 15 Gy SBRT to primary tumor, nephrectomy 4 weeks later. The repertoire was sequenced with immunoSEQ multiplex PCR; TCRdb's copy has only in-frame clones and lacks some. The table has 110,000 to 150,000 clones, 83% seen once. The chain carries TRBV15 and TRBJ2-7; TRBD1 aligns across 7 bases. The receptor's source is a woman between 50 and 59 years old with renal cell carcinoma. Sequencing used blood, obtained from a patient whose treatment included radiotherapy and nephrectomy. The CDR3 sequence is CATSGQRSYEQYF. The CDR3 DNA reads as TGTGCCACCTCGGGACAGCGCTCCTACGAGCAGTACTTC. The variable domain in full, with the rest retrieved from reference TRBV15 and TRBJ2-7, is DAMVIQNPRYQVTQFGKPVTLSCSQTLNHNVMYWYQQKSSQAPKLLFHYYDKDFNNEADTPDNFQSRRPNTSFCFLDIRSPGLGDTAMYLCATSGQRSYEQYFGPGTRLTVT.